This T cell receptor (beta chain) was obtained from a study of control samples from healthy donors and cancer patients (dated by TCRdb to between 2020 and 2021). In regard to this clone: Its binding antigen is unknown. Base-call qualities are not available, and no considerably larger clone is one nucleotide away.

Reading from cysteine to phenylalanine, the CDR3 counts 13 amino acids. Only the CDR3 DNA is retained, 39 bases long and in frame from the first base. V and J are truncated by 5 bases and 3 bases respectively, leaving an intervening sequence of 10 bases. Library creation used the immunoSEQ multiplex PCR assay. TCRdb re-hosts the immuneACCESS table, in-frame sequences only. Its copies lack some clones; in the studies checked, an unresolved V gene accounts for under half of them, and the cause for the rest is not known. Counted in this sample were some 49,000 clones; around 85% of them appeared once. About 2.8% of the sample is taken by the ten largest.

Sequencing input: PBMCs. The chain was built from TRBV12-3 or TRBV12-4 and TRBJ1-1; the D gene is perhaps TRBD1, from 5 matching bases. The sequence derives from a woman aged 50 to 60 with lung cancer. The nucleotide sequence is TGTGCCAGCAGTCCGGACATCTACACTGAAGCTTTCTTT. It specifies CASSPDIYTEAFF.